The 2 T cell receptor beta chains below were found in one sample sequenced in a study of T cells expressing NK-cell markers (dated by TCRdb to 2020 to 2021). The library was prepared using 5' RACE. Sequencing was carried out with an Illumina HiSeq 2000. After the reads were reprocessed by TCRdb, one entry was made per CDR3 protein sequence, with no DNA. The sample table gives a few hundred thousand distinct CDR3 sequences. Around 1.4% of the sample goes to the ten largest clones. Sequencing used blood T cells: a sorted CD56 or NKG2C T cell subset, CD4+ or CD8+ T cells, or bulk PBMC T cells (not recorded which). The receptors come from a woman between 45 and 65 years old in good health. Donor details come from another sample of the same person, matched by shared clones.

CDR3 residues: CASSGTGGGNSPLHF. This chain uses TRBV5-1 with TRBJ1-6; without DNA, the TCRdb call of TRBD1 cannot be checked. This CDR3 spans 15 amino acids. Germline values: CDR1 SGHRS, CDR2 YFSETQ.

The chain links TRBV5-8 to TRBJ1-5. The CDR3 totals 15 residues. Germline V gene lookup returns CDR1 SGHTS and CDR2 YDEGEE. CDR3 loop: CASSSVKERVQPQHF.